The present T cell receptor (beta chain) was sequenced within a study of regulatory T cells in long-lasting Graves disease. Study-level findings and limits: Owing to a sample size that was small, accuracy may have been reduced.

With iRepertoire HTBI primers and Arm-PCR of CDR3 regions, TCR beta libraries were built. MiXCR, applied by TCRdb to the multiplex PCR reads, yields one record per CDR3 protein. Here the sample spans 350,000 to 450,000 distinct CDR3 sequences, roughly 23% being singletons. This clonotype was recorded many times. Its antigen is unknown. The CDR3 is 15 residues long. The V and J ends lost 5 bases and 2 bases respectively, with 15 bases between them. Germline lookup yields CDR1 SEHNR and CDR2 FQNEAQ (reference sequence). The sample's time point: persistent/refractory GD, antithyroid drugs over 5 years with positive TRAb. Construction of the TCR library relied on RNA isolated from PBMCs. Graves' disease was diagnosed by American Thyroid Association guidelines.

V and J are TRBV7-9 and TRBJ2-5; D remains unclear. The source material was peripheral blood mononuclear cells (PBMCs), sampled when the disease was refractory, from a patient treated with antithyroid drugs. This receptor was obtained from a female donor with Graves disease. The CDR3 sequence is CASSLTSAVQETQYF. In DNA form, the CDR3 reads TGTGCCAGCAGCCTTACCTCGGCGGTACAAGAGACCCAGTACTTC.